The clone carrying this TCR beta chain showed up just once. Its target is not known. PCR was performed using 60 Vbeta and 13 Jbeta primers. In the original processing: The authors later counted about 80 million unique TCR beta chains, roughly 10 million of them shared. Measured with immunoSEQ multiplex PCR; TCRdb has only the in-frame clones, and not every one. V and J calls and clone size are those listed in that table; D and trimming were worked out from the DNA. The sample has about 150,000 clones; around three quarters are singletons. These data come from a study of cytomegalovirus exposure and HLA in healthy donors. Study conclusions and caveats: Per a later analysis, HLA-associated TCR beta chains showed more clonal expansion than other, equally common TCR beta chains. Roughly uniform sequencing depth across donors was assumed, possibly incorrectly.

Germline lookup yields CDR1 MNHEY and CDR2 SVGAGI. Losses at the gene ends were 7 bases for V and 3 bases for J; bases not matched to a gene: 8. The CDR3 runs 15 residues. The sample taken for sequencing was PBMCs. This receptor was identified in a woman between 40 and 55 years old in good health and CMV-seronegative. The chain employs TRBV6-5 and TRBJ2-3; 9 bases agree with TRBD2. The CDR3 bases are TGTGCCAGCACCCTACAGGGACTAGCTACAGATACGCAGTATTTT. Protein: CASTLQGLATDTQYF.